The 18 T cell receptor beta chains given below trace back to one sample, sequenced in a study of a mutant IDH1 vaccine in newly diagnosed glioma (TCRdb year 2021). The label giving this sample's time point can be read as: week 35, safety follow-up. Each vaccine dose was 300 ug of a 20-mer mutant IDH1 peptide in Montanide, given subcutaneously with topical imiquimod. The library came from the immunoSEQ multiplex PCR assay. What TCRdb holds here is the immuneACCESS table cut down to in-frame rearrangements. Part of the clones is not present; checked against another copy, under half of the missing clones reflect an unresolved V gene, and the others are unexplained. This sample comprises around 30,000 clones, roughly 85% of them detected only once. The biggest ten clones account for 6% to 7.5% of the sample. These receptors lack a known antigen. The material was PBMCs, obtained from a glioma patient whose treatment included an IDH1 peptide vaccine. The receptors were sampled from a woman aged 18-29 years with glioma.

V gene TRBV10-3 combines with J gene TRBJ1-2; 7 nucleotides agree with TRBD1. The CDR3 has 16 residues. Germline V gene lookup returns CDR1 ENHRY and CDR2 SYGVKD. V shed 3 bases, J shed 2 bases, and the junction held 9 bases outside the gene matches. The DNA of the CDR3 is TGTGCCATCAGTGACATAACGACAGGGTCGAACTATGGCTACACCTTC. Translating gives CAISDITTGSNYGYTF.

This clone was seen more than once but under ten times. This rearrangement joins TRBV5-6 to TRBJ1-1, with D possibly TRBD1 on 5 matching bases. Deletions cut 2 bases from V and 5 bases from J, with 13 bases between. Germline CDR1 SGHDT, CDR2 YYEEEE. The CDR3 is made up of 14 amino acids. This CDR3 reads CASSFSGSSTEAFF. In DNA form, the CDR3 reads TGTGCCAGCAGCTTCTCAGGGTCGAGTACTGAAGCTTTCTTT.

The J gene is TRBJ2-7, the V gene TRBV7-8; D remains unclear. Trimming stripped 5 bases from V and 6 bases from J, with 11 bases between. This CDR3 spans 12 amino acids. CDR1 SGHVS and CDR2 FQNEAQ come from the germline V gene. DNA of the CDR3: TGTGCCAGCAGCCCCCCGAGTCCCGAGCAGTACTTC. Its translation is CASSPPSPEQYF.

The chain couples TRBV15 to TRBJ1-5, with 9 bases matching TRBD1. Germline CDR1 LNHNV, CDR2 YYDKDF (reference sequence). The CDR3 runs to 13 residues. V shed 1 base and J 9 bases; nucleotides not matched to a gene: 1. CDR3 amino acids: CATSRGQGGPQHF. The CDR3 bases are TGTGCCACCAGCAGAGGACAGGGGGGGCCCCAGCATTTT.

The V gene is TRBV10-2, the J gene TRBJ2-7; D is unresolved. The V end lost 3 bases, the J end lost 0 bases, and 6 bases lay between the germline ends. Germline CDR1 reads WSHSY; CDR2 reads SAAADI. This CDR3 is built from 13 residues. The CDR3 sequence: CASSDPSSYEQYF. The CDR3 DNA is TGCGCCAGCAGTGACCCGTCCTCCTACGAGCAGTACTTC.

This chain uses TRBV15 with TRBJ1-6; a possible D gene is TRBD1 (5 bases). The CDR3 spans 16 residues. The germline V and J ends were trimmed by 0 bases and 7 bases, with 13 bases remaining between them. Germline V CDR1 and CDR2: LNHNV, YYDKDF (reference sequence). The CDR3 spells CATSRDGGVGNSPLHF. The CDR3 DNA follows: TGTGCCACCAGCAGAGATGGAGGGGTCGGCAATTCACCCCTCCACTTT.

The CDR3: CASSADRGANTEAFF. Here the CDR3 DNA reads TGTGCCAGTAGTGCAGACAGGGGGGCGAACACTGAAGCTTTCTTT. J is TRBJ1-1 and V is TRBV19, with 9 bases lining up with TRBD1. Germline V gene data show CDR1 as LNHDA and CDR2 as SQIVND (reference sequence). J lost 1 base, V lost 5 bases, and 5 bases had no gene match. This CDR3 comprises 15 residues.

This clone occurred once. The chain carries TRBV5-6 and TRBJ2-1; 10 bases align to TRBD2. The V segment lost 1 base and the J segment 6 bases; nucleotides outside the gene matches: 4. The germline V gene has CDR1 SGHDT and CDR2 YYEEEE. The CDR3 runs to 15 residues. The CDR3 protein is CASSLTSGMRNEQFF. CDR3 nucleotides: TGTGCCAGCAGCTTGACTAGCGGGATGCGCAATGAGCAGTTCTTC.

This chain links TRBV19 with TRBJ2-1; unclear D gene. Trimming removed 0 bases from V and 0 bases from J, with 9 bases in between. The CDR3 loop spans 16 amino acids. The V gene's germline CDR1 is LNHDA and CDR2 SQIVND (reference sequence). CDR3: CASSIEGLRSYNEQFF. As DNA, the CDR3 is TGTGCCAGTAGTATAGAAGGCCTCCGCTCCTACAATGAGCAGTTCTTC.

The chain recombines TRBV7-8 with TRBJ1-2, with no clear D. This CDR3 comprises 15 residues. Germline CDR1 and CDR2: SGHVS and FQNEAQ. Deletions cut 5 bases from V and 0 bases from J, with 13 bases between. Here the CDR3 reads CASSRTEISNYGYTF. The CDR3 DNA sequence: TGTGCCAGCAGCCGTACTGAGATATCTAACTATGGCTACACCTTC.

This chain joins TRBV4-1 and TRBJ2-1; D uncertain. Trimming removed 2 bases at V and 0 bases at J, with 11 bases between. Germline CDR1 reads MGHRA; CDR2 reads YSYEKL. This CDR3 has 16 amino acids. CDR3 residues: CASSQISASSYNEQFF. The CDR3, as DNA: TGCGCCAGCAGCCAAATCTCAGCGAGCTCCTACAATGAGCAGTTCTTC.

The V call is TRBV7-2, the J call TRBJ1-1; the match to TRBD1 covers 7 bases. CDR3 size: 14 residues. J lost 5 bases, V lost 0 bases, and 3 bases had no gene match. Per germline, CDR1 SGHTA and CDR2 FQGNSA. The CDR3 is CASSLAGGATEAFF. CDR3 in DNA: TGTGCCAGCAGCTTAGCAGGGGGCGCGACTGAAGCTTTCTTT.

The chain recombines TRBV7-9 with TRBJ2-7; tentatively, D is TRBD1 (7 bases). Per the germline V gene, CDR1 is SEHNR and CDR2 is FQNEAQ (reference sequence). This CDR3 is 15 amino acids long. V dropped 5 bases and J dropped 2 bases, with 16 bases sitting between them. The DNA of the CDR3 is TGTGCCAGCAGCCCCCTCAGGGGGGCGGCCTACGAGCAGTACTTC. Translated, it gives CASSPLRGAAYEQYF.

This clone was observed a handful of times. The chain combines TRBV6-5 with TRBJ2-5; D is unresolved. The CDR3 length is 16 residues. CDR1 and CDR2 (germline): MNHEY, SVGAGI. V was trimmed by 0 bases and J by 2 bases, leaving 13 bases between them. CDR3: CASSYSKQRPQETQYF. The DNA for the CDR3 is TGTGCCAGCAGTTACTCGAAGCAGCGTCCTCAAGAGACCCAGTACTTC.

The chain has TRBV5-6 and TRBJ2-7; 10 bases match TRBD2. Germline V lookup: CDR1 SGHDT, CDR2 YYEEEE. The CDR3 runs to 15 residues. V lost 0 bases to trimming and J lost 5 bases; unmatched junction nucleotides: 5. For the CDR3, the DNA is TGTGCCAGCAGCTTGGTGCTAGCGGGAGCGCACGAGCAGTACTTC. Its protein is CASSLVLAGAHEQYF.

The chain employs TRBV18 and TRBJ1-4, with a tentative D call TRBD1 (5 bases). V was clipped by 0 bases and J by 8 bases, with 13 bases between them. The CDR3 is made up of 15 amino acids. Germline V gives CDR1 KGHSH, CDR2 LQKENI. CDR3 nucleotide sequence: TGTGCCAGCTCACCACCCTACGAGGAGGGGGAAAAACTGTTTTTT. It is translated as CASSPPYEEGEKLFF.

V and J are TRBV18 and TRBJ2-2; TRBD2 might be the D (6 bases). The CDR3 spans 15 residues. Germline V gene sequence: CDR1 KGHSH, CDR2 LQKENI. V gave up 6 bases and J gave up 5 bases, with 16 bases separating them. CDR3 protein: CASSPGGGSTGELFF. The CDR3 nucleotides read TGTGCCAGCTCCCCCGGCGGAGGGTCGACCGGGGAGCTGTTTTTT.

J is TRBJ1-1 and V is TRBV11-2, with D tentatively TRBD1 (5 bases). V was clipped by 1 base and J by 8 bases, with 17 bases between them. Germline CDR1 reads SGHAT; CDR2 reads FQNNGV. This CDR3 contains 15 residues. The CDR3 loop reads CASSLVAWLGDEAFF. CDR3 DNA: TGTGCCAGCAGCTTAGTTGCGTGGCTAGGGGACGAAGCTTTCTTT. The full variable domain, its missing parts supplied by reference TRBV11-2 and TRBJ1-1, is EAGVAQSPRYKIIEKRQSVAFWCNPISGHATLYWYQQILGQGPKLLIQFQNNGVVDDSQLPKDRFSAERLKGVDSTLKIQPAKLEDSAVYLCASSLVAWLGDEAFFGQGTRLTVV.